The T cell receptor beta chain described here comes from a study of OX40 agonist ivuxolimab in advanced cancers. Study overall: The treatment was a fully human IgG2 OX40 agonist, ivuxolimab. The group had a mean age of roughly 65 years, ranged from about 20 to 90, and was approximately 81% male. Prior checkpoint blockade (anti-PD-1, anti-PD-L1 or anti-CTLA-4) was permitted; around 37% had it. Whole-study results and caveats: In CD8+ T cells, expanded clones were on average more numerous than in CD4+.

This clone occurred a few times. Its antigen remains unknown. Assay: immunoSEQ multiplex PCR; the TCRdb copy retains only in-frame clones and omits some. The sample carries roughly 67,000 clones, around four fifths recorded once. The germline V gene encodes CDR1 MNHNS and CDR2 SASEGT. The CDR3 has 15 residues. Trimming took 3 bases from V and 3 from J, leaving 12 bases between them. The genes are TRBV6-1 and TRBJ2-1, with unresolved D. The TCR comes from an adult with an advanced solid tumor such as melanoma, head and neck, liver or kidney cancer. The sequenced sample was CD4+ or CD8+ T cells sorted from blood, obtained in a trial of the OX40 agonist ivuxolimab. CDR3 sequence (DNA): TGTGCCAGCAGTGACCGGGTCCACGTCTACAATGAGCAGTTCTTC. It codes for CASSDRVHVYNEQFF.